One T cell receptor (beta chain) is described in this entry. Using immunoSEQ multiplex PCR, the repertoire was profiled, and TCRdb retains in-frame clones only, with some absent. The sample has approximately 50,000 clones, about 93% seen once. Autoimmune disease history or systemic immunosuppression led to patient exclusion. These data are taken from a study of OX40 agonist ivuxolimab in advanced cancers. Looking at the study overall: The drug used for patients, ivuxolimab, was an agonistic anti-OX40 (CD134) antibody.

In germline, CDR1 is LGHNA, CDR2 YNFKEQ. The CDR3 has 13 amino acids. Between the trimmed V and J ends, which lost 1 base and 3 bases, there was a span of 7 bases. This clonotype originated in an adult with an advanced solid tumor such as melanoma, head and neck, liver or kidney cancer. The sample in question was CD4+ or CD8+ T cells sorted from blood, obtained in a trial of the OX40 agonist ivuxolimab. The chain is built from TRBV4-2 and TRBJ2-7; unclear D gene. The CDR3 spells CASSQAGDYEQYF. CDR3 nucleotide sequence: TGTGCCAGCAGCCAAGCAGGAGACTACGAGCAGTACTTC.